The 14 T cell receptor beta chains given below trace back to one sample, sequenced in a study of T cells in Graves' hyperthyroidism and ophthalmopathy. Researchers took RNA transcripts and amplified the TCR beta CDR3 regions from them. A first-round RT-PCR of the TCR CDR3 used the HTBI primer set. TCRdb recomputed calls from the multiplex PCR reads with MiXCR, one row per CDR3 protein. The top ten clones hold about 7.8% of a sample with just over 550,000 distinct CDR3 sequences, around 45% of them seen once. Material for sequencing was peripheral blood or thyroid tissue (not recorded which). These receptors all stem from a woman between 18 and 30 years old with Graves' hyperthyroidism.

The J gene is TRBJ2-7, the V gene TRBV5-1; D may be TRBD1 (5 bases). Germline-derived CDR1 and CDR2 are SGHRS and YFSETQ. The CDR3 sequence is 14 residues long. Trimming took off 3 bases at V and 3 bases at J, with 13 bases between the two ends. CDR3 amino acids: CASSSAAGNYEQYF. As DNA, the CDR3 is TGCGCCAGCAGCTCGGCCGCAGGGAACTACGAGCAGTACTTC. Full variable domain (rest looked up from reference TRBV5-1 and TRBJ2-7): KAGVTQTPRYLIKTRGQQVTLSCSPISGHRSVSWYQQTPGQGLQFLFEYFSETQRNKGNFPGRFSGRQFSNSRSEMNVSTLELGDSALYLCASSSAAGNYEQYFGPGTRLTVT.

A note on this clonotype: Mismatch with germline at one junction end may stem from a read error. The chain combines TRBV11-3 with TRBJ2-7; no firm D call. CDR1 SGHNT and CDR2 YENEEA come from the germline V gene. The CDR3 runs to 12 residues. The CDR3 bases are TGTGCCAGCAGCTTAGGGCCCTACAAGCAGTACTTC. Encoded protein: CASSLGPYKQYF.

The chain is built from TRBV2 and TRBJ1-3; the D gene is possibly TRBD1 (5 bases). The CDR3 has 11 residues. Deletions cut 4 bases from V and 10 bases from J, with 8 bases between. CDR1 is SNHLY, CDR2 FYNNEI, per germline. The CDR3 sequence is CASSAGRTIYF. DNA for the CDR3: TGTGCCAGCAGTGCGGGGCGGACCATATATTTT. Full variable domain (missing parts from reference TRBV2 and TRBJ1-3): EPEVTQTPSHQVTQMGQEVILRCVPISNHLYFYWYRQILGQKVEFLVSFYNNEISEKSEIFDDQFSVERPDGSNFTLKIRSTKLEDSAMYFCASSAGRTIYFGEGSWLTVV.

The V and J genes are TRBV11-2 and TRBJ2-5, with 7 bases aligning to TRBD2. There are 16 residues in the CDR3. Germline V gene lookup returns CDR1 SGHAT and CDR2 FQNNGV. The V segment lost 6 bases and the J segment 2 bases; nucleotides outside the gene matches: 12. The CDR3 spells CASRTTRQRGQETQYF. CDR3 coding DNA: TGTGCCAGCAGAACGACCCGCCAGCGGGGACAAGAGACCCAGTACTTC.

J is TRBJ1-6 and V is TRBV7-2; no definite D call. This CDR3 is built from 16 residues. CDR1 is SGHTA and CDR2 is FQGNSA in the germline V gene. V lost 2 bases and J 2 bases, leaving 10 bases between the germline ends. The DNA of the CDR3 is TGTGCCAGCAGCTTAAGTGGAAAAACCTATAATTCACCCCTCCACTTT. The encoded protein is CASSLSGKTYNSPLHF.

This clonotype was seen repeatedly, ten times or more. This chain joins TRBV10-3 and TRBJ2-7, with TRBD2 matching 10 bases. The CDR3 contains 15 residues. V dropped 7 bases and J dropped 6; count of bases not matched to a gene: 12. Per the germline V gene, CDR1 is ENHRY and CDR2 is SYGVKD. The CDR3 region is CAINPAGGLAAEQYF. CDR3 nucleotide sequence: TGTGCCATCAACCCAGCGGGAGGGCTCGCCGCCGAGCAGTACTTC.

CDR3 coding DNA: TGTGCCATCAGCGCCGGGACGGGGGGCTATGGCTACACCTTC. Protein product: CAISAGTGGYGYTF. The chain couples TRBV10-3 to TRBJ1-2, with D perhaps matching TRBD1 (5 bases). In germline, CDR1 is ENHRY, CDR2 SYGVKD. This CDR3 comprises 14 residues. V dropped 6 bases and J dropped 4 bases, with 15 bases sitting between them.

V usage is TRBV9 and J usage is TRBJ1-3, with a weak D call TRBD1 (6 bases). The CDR3 has 15 residues. Germline-derived CDR1 and CDR2 are SGDLS and YYNGEE. Between the trimmed V and J ends, which lost 0 bases and 6 bases, there was a span of 13 bases. The CDR3 here is CASSVEQGPENTIYF. The CDR3 region has the DNA TGTGCCAGCAGCGTAGAACAGGGCCCTGAAAACACCATATATTTT.

The table lists this clonotype with a count of one. A much larger clonotype is one base distant, so this may be a read error. This chain links TRBV24-1 with TRBJ1-2; 7 bases match TRBD1. The CDR3 is 13 amino acids. Germline V gene lookup returns CDR1 KGHDR and CDR2 SFDVKD. V was clipped by 1 base and J by 12 bases; unmatched bases: 7. The CDR3 protein is CATSDFRGSGHTF. The DNA of the CDR3 is TGTGCCACCAGTGATTTCAGGGGGAGCGGCCACACCTTC.

As regards this clonotype: A much larger clone differs from this one at a single base, so this may be a read error. The chain joins TRBV29-1 to TRBJ1-2; a weak D match, TRBD1 (6 bases). This CDR3 is 16 amino acids long. Germline V gives CDR1 SQVTM, CDR2 ANQGSEA. CDR3 residues: CSAEDSEPKGVYGYTF. The CDR3 nucleotides are TGCAGCGCTGAAGATAGCGAACCCAAGGGGGTTTATGGCTACACCTTC. Complete variable domain (other parts from reference TRBV29-1 and TRBJ1-2): SAVISQKPSRDICQRGTSLTIQCQVDSQVTMMFWYRQQPGQSLTLIATANQGSEATYESGFVIDKFPISRPNLTFSTLTVSNMSPEDSSIYLCSAEDSEPKGVYGYTFGSGTRLTVV.

This chain links TRBV7-9 with TRBJ1-5; no definite D call. This CDR3 contains 13 residues. V was shortened by 6 bases and J by 4 bases, with 10 bases between the two germline ends. CDR1 is SEHNR, CDR2 FQNEAQ, per germline (reference sequence). CDR3: CASSFWENQPQHF. The CDR3 DNA follows: TGTGCCAGCAGTTTCTGGGAGAATCAGCCCCAGCATTTT.

This clonotype was seen many times. As DNA, the CDR3 is TGCAGCGTTGAAGGTACGGTGGACACTGAAGCTTTCTTT. Protein product: CSVEGTVDTEAFF. The chain combines TRBV29-1 with TRBJ1-1; D remains unclear. V was shortened by 1 base and J by 3 bases, with 9 bases between the two germline ends. Germline-derived CDR1 and CDR2 are SQVTM and ANQGSEA. This CDR3 region has 13 residues.

Concerning this clonotype itself: A read error may explain this, as a much larger clone is one base away. The final CDR3 position lacks the conserved phenylalanine or tryptophan, pointing to a likely read error. The gene calls are TRBV7-8 and TRBJ1-2; tentative D call: TRBD1 (6 bases). V was cut by 5 bases and J by 5 bases, with 21 bases left in between. CDR1 SGHVS and CDR2 FQNEAQ come from the germline V gene. The CDR3 has 16 amino acids. CDR3 coding DNA: TGTGCCAGCAGCGTCTCAGGGGCCCAGGTCACTTATGGCTACACCCTC. It codes for CASSVSGAQVTYGYTL.

This clonotype was observed at least ten times. This CDR3 is CASSVDSETQYF. The CDR3, as DNA: TGTGCCAGCAGCGTAGACTCAGAGACCCAGTACTTC. The chain couples TRBV9 to TRBJ2-5; D is uncertain. From germline, CDR1 is SGDLS and CDR2 YYNGEE. The CDR3 runs to 12 residues. V dropped 0 bases and J dropped 4 bases, with 4 bases sitting between them.